A selection of T cell receptor beta chains follows, all from one sample in a study of T cell changes during pregnancy in multiple sclerosis. Profiled with immunoSEQ multiplex PCR; TCRdb holds only in-frame clones, not every one. The sample holds tens of thousands of clones; 90% are singletons and the top ten take around 1.4%. The material sequenced was peripheral blood, taken in the third trimester of pregnancy. The source of these receptors is a female donor with multiple sclerosis, enrolled in a pregnancy study. Each CDR3 is given with its conserved first and last residue. Fields, in order: V gene, J gene, CDR3 protein.

v_call: TRBV5-1
j_call: TRBJ2-7
cdr3_aa: CASSLDRHSYEQYF

v_call: TRBV6-5
j_call: TRBJ1-2
cdr3_aa: CASSYVDSRGYTF

v_call: TRBV15
j_call: TRBJ2-3
cdr3_aa: CATSRGSTDTDTQYF

v_call: TRBV27
j_call: TRBJ2-5
cdr3_aa: CASSPTGYQETQYF

v_call: TRBV7-2
j_call: TRBJ1-2
cdr3_aa: CASSLDRGRDGYTF

v_call: TRBV5-4
j_call: TRBJ2-7
cdr3_aa: CASSPGSSYEQYF

v_call: TRBV7-9
j_call: TRBJ2-1
cdr3_aa: CASSLRRLAGEQFF

v_call: TRBV6-6
j_call: TRBJ1-2
cdr3_aa: CASSYVPDGYTF

v_call: TRBV10-1
j_call: TRBJ1-6
cdr3_aa: CASADRDWGSYNSPLHF

v_call: TRBV6-4
j_call: TRBJ1-2
cdr3_aa: CASSDEGGYGYTF

v_call: TRBV7-2
j_call: TRBJ1-5
cdr3_aa: CASSPTGSNQPQHF

v_call: TRBV6-5
j_call: TRBJ2-1
cdr3_aa: CASSYKDRANEQFF

v_call: TRBV19
j_call: TRBJ1-5
cdr3_aa: CASSRVQGNIIPQPQHF

v_call: TRBV10-1
j_call: TRBJ1-1
cdr3_aa: CASSWFRGAGTEAFF

v_call: TRBV30
j_call: TRBJ1-1
cdr3_aa: CAVGGNTEAFF

v_call: TRBV7-9
j_call: TRBJ2-7
cdr3_aa: CASSLRDRAYEQYF